The rows below give T cell receptor beta chains drawn from one sample of a study of radiotherapy plus CTLA-4 blockade in lung cancer. Sequencing used immunoSEQ multiplex PCR; TCRdb keeps in-frame clones, though not all of them. The sample holds some 15,000 clones, over 75% seen once. Sequenced here: peripheral blood, sampled from a patient treated with radiotherapy plus ipilimumab. These receptor sequences come from a human donor with non-small cell lung cancer that progressed on radiotherapy plus ipilimumab. Some clones in this sample may be carry-over from other donors' samples. CDR3s include the opening cysteine and the closing phenylalanine or tryptophan. A D gene is named only where the DNA matches it firmly. Some rows mark clone size as missing; the rest say once, few, many or name a class of expanded clone.

v_gene	d_gene	j_gene	abundance	CDR3aa	CDR3nt
TRBV19	TRBD1	TRBJ2-3	-	CASSRSGQGAGDTQYF	TGTGCCAGTAGCCGAAGCGGACAGGGTGCGGGAGATACGCAGTATTTT
TRBV15	TRBD2	TRBJ2-3	-	CATSRDWISGGGTDAQYF	TGTGCCACCAGCAGAGATTGGATTAGCGGGGGTGGCACAGATGCGCAGTATTTT
TRBV19	TRBD1	TRBJ1-5	-	CATDRGTVKNQPQHF	TGTGCCACCGACAGGGGGACGGTAAAGAATCAGCCCCAGCATTTT
TRBV18	-	TRBJ2-3	-	CASSQNRDADTQYF	TGTGCCAGCTCACAGAACAGGGACGCAGATACGCAGTATTTT
TRBV6-5	-	TRBJ2-3	-	CASTTNGASTDTQYF	TGTGCCAGCACCACTAATGGGGCGAGCACAGATACGCAGTATTTT
TRBV9	TRBD1	TRBJ1-3	-	CASSLFAGGSGNTIYF	TGTGCCAGCAGCCTGTTTGCAGGGGGCTCTGGAAACACCATATATTTT
TRBV27	-	TRBJ1-5	-	CASRSPNRDTFPRGNQPQHF	TGTGCCAGCCGTAGCCCAAACCGGGACACCTTCCCCCGTGGCAATCAGCCCCAGCATTTT
TRBV6-1	-	TRBJ1-1	-	CASSEWVGRGSTEAFF	TGTGCCAGCAGTGAATGGGTAGGCAGGGGAAGCACTGAAGCTTTCTTT
TRBV5-1	-	TRBJ1-1	-	CASSLEKGRGAFF	TGCGCCAGCAGCTTGGAGAAAGGCAGGGGAGCTTTCTTT
TRBV9	-	TRBJ1-3	-	CASSVSRGFGNTIYF	TGTGCCAGCAGCGTGTCAAGGGGATTTGGAAACACCATATATTTT
TRBV21-1	-	TRBJ1-1	-	CASSKVSGGTEAFF	TGTGCCAGCAGCAAAGTGTCAGGGGGCACTGAAGCTTTCTTT
TRBV7-2	-	TRBJ2-7	-	CASSSSTKYEQYF	TGTGCCAGCAGCTCCTCTACTAAATACGAGCAGTACTTC
TRBV6-1	TRBD1	TRBJ2-5	-	CASSELRTGYQETQYF	TGTGCCAGCAGTGAATTAAGGACAGGGTACCAAGAGACCCAGTACTTC
TRBV9	-	TRBJ2-2	-	CASSSPRGNTGELFF	TGTGCCAGCAGCTCCCCCAGGGGGAACACCGGGGAGCTGTTTTTT
TRBV5-1	-	TRBJ2-3	-	CASSPGEGDEEDTQYF	TGCGCCAGCAGCCCTGGCGAGGGGGACGAGGAGGATACGCAGTATTTT
TRBV9	TRBD2	TRBJ2-1	once	CASSALAGPRNEQFF	TGTGCCAGCAGCGCTCTAGCGGGGCCCAGGAATGAGCAGTTCTTC
TRBV15	TRBD2	TRBJ2-3	-	CATREGYSTDTQYF	TGTGCCACCCGGGAGGGGTACAGCACAGATACGCAGTATTTT
TRBV5-4	-	TRBJ2-3	-	CASHTQLGTDTQYF	TGTGCCAGCCACACTCAGCTAGGCACAGATACGCAGTATTTT
TRBV5-1	TRBD2	TRBJ2-1	-	CASSSLVLAGGDEQFF	TGCGCCAGCAGCTCTCTCGTACTAGCGGGGGGGGATGAGCAGTTCTTC
TRBV9	-	TRBJ2-1	-	CASSVTGGEQFF	TGTGCCAGCAGCGTGACAGGCGGTGAGCAGTTCTTC
TRBV29-1	TRBD2	TRBJ2-1	-	CSVETWGLAGSWEQFF	TGCAGCGTTGAAACTTGGGGACTAGCGGGTTCATGGGAGCAGTTCTTC
TRBV19	TRBD2	TRBJ2-7	-	CASSAGGPYEQYF	TGTGCCAGTTCAGCGGGGGGGCCCTACGAGCAGTACTTC
TRBV7-3	-	TRBJ2-2	-	CASSSLTPRGGELFF	TGTGCCAGCAGCTCCCTGACTCCCAGGGGCGGGGAGCTGTTTTTT
TRBV13	TRBD2	TRBJ2-7	-	CASSKRSGGVGYEQYF	TGTGCCAGCAGCAAACGCAGCGGGGGGGTGGGCTACGAGCAGTACTTC
TRBV27	-	TRBJ2-4	-	CASSPRMDIQYF	TGTGCCAGCAGCCCGCGCATGGACATTCAGTACTTC
TRBV5-3	-	TRBJ1-2	few	CARSLWTAVSYGYTF	TGTGCCAGAAGCTTGTGGACTGCAGTTAGCTATGGCTACACCTTC
TRBV18	TRBD2	TRBJ2-7	-	CASSPSGDQNYEQYF	TGTGCCAGCTCACCGAGCGGGGACCAAAACTACGAGCAGTACTTC
TRBV19	TRBD1	TRBJ1-1	-	CVSSSWTGGTEAFF	TGTGTCAGTAGTTCGTGGACAGGTGGGACTGAAGCTTTCTTT
TRBV18	-	TRBJ1-4	-	CASSFYGTTNEKLFF	TGTGCCAGCTCATTTTACGGTACAACTAATGAAAAACTGTTTTTT
TRBV5-1	-	TRBJ2-3	-	CASSPDRPITQYF	TGCGCCAGCAGCCCGGACAGACCCATTACGCAGTATTTT
TRBV29-1	TRBD1	TRBJ1-2	-	CSVGGQGANYGYTF	TGCAGCGTTGGTGGACAGGGGGCGAACTATGGCTACACCTTC
TRBV28	-	TRBJ1-6	-	CASSMGGANSPLHF	TGTGCCAGCAGCATGGGGGGGGCGAATTCACCCCTCCACTTT
TRBV7-2	-	TRBJ1-1	-	CASSWTTFKNTEAFF	TGTGCCAGCAGCTGGACTACCTTTAAGAACACTGAAGCTTTCTTT
TRBV7-9	TRBD2	TRBJ2-7	-	CASSLGTSGQSYEQYF	TGTGCCAGCAGCTTGGGGACTAGCGGGCAGTCCTACGAGCAGTACTTC
TRBV6-1	-	TRBJ1-5	-	CASSESRGNQPQHF	TGTGCCAGCAGTGAGTCTCGGGGCAATCAGCCCCAGCATTTT
TRBV9	TRBD2	TRBJ2-3	-	CASSVLGRAGTDTQYF	TGTGCCAGCAGCGTACTAGGGAGGGCCGGCACAGATACGCAGTATTTT
TRBV7-7	TRBD2	TRBJ2-1	once	CASSPGTSGSYEQFF	TGTGCCAGCAGCCCCGGGACTAGCGGGAGCTATGAGCAGTTCTTC
TRBV11-3	-	TRBJ2-2	-	CASSSLATGELFF	TGTGCCAGCAGCTCCCTAGCAACCGGGGAGCTGTTTTTT
TRBV29-1	TRBD1	TRBJ1-1	-	CSVDSDRGQGNTEAFF	TGCAGCGTGGACAGCGACAGGGGGCAAGGGAACACTGAAGCTTTCTTT
TRBV19	-	TRBJ1-6	-	CASRTGKLDNSPLHF	TGTGCCAGTAGAACAGGGAAGCTAGACAATTCACCCCTCCACTTT
TRBV7-2	TRBD2	TRBJ2-7	-	CASSLSLAGGYEQYF	TGTGCCAGCAGCTTGTCCCTAGCGGGGGGGTACGAGCAGTACTTC
TRBV5-6	TRBD1	TRBJ1-2	-	CASSWTGGGYTF	TGTGCCAGCAGCTGGACAGGCGGGGGCTACACCTTC
TRBV18	TRBD2	TRBJ2-3	-	CASSGTSSGKRDTQYF	TGTGCCAGCTCAGGCACATCTAGCGGGAAAAGAGATACGCAGTATTTT
TRBV5-1	TRBD2	TRBJ2-1	-	CASSLGLAGRLSYNEQFF	TGCGCCAGCAGCTTGGGACTAGCGGGGCGTCTGTCCTACAATGAGCAGTTCTTC
TRBV5-1	TRBD2	TRBJ2-1	-	CASSLGLAGFNEQFF	TGCGCCAGCAGCTTGGGCCTAGCGGGGTTTAATGAGCAGTTCTTC
TRBV9	-	TRBJ1-3	-	CASSPTELGSRNTIYF	TGTGCCAGCAGCCCAACAGAGCTGGGGAGTAGAAACACCATATATTTT
TRBV27	-	TRBJ1-1	-	CASSFGYLAEAFF	TGTGCCAGCAGCTTCGGTTACTTGGCTGAAGCTTTCTTT
TRBV19	TRBD1	TRBJ1-1	-	CASRPTTGVTEAFF	TGTGCCAGTAGGCCCACTACAGGGGTAACTGAAGCTTTCTTT
TRBV27	TRBD2	TRBJ2-3	-	CASSRTGGLAGADTQYF	TGTGCCAGCAGTCGGACAGGAGGGTTAGCGGGGGCAGATACGCAGTATTTT
TRBV5-6	-	TRBJ2-3	-	CASNGRMFTDTQYF	TGTGCCAGCAACGGCAGGATGTTCACAGATACGCAGTATTTT
TRBV10-2	TRBD2	TRBJ2-3	-	CASSESTAGAKDTQYF	TGCGCCAGCAGTGAGTCGACAGCGGGAGCTAAAGATACGCAGTATTTT